This is a list of T cell receptor beta chains from one sample in a study of radiotherapy plus CTLA-4 blockade in lung cancer. Repertoires were generated with immunoSEQ multiplex PCR, while TCRdb's copy carries only in-frame clones and drops some. Here the sample spans nearly 110,000 clones, roughly 84% being singletons. The sample consisted of peripheral blood, taken from a patient treated with radiotherapy plus ipilimumab. The receptors come from a human donor with non-small cell lung cancer that progressed on radiotherapy plus ipilimumab. Some clones in this sample may be carry-over from other donors' samples. The CDR3 runs from the conserved cysteine through the conserved F or W. D genes are given only for firm matches. Clone size is stated in some rows and not others, as once, few, many or a class when expanded.

>TRBJ1-4|TRBV5-4|few|-
CASSLEGLGRTNEKLFF
TGTGCCAGCAGCTTGGAAGGCCTGGGTCGCACTAATGAAAAACTGTTTTTT
>TRBJ2-7|TRBV7-9|few|TRBD1
CASSLNLGQTYEQYF
TGTGCCAGCAGCTTAAATTTGGGACAGACCTACGAGCAGTACTTC
>TRBJ1-4|TRBV9|once|TRBD1
CASSPGQGFFTNEKLFF
TGTGCCAGCAGTCCGGGACAGGGGTTTTTCACTAATGAAAAACTGTTTTTT
>TRBJ2-7|TRBV15|once|-
CATSRDSTAWEQYF
TGTGCCACCAGCAGAGATAGTACGGCCTGGGAGCAGTACTTC
>TRBJ2-1|TRBV7-2|-|TRBD1
CASSPQTGSGQFF
TGTGCCAGCAGCCCGCAGACAGGGTCAGGGCAGTTCTTC
>TRBJ2-3|TRBV19|-|TRBD1
CASSIRQGMVDTQYF
TGTGCCAGTAGTATCAGACAGGGGATGGTAGATACGCAGTATTTT
>TRBJ1-1|TRBV6-6|-|TRBD1
CASSWGQTNTEAFF
TGTGCCAGCAGTTGGGGACAGACTAACACTGAAGCTTTCTTT
>TRBJ2-3|TRBV5-1|-|TRBD2
CASSPLTSGITDTQYF
TGCGCCAGCAGCCCGCTGACTAGCGGAATCACAGATACGCAGTATTTT
>TRBJ1-1|TRBV28|-|-
CASSFGFQRSTEAFF
TGTGCCAGCAGTTTTGGGTTCCAGCGGAGCACTGAAGCTTTCTTT
>TRBJ2-3|TRBV7-9|-|-
CASTPQSGPTDTQYF
TGTGCCAGCACCCCTCAATCGGGTCCCACAGATACGCAGTATTTT
>TRBJ1-2|TRBV7-3|-|-
CASSLTGNEGGSGGYTF
TGTGCCAGCAGCTTAACGGGGAACGAAGGAGGGAGTGGTGGCTACACCTTC
>TRBJ1-1|TRBV7-6|once|TRBD1
CASSLGTGFGTEAFF
TGTGCCAGCAGCTTAGGGACAGGGTTCGGGACTGAAGCTTTCTTT
>TRBJ1-2|TRBV11-3|-|-
CASSLGRYYGYTF
TGTGCCAGCAGCTTAGGTCGGTACTATGGCTACACCTTC
>TRBJ1-3|TRBV25-1|-|TRBD1
CARNKGQAIGNTIYF
TGTGCCAGAAACAAGGGACAGGCCATAGGGAACACCATATATTTT
>TRBJ2-1|TRBV11-1|-|TRBD1
CASSMGTPGQGTSLRQFF
TGTGCCAGCAGCATGGGGACTCCCGGACAGGGAACATCCCTTAGACAGTTCTTC
>TRBJ1-6|TRBV30|-|-
CAWSVLPGAHNSPLHF
TGTGCCTGGAGTGTACTTCCAGGGGCCCATAATTCACCCCTCCACTTT
>TRBJ2-5|TRBV5-4|-|-
CASSLGDYQETQYF
TGTGCCAGCAGCTTGGGGGACTACCAAGAGACCCAGTACTTC
>TRBJ2-1|TRBV11-3|-|TRBD2
CASSIGTSNEQFF
TGTGCCAGCAGCATCGGGACTAGCAATGAGCAGTTCTTC